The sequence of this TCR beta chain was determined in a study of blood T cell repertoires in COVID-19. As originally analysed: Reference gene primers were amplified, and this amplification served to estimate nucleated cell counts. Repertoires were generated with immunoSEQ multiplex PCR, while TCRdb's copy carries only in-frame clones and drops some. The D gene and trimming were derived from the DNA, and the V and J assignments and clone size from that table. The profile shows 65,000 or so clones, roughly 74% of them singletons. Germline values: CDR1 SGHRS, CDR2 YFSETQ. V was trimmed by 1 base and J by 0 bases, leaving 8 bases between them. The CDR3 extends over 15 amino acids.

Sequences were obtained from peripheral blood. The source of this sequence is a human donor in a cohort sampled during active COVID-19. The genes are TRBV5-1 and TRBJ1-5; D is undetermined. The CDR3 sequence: CASSLLGYSNQPQHF. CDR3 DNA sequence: TGCGCCAGCAGCTTGCTCGGGTATAGCAATCAGCCCCAGCATTTT.